This T cell receptor (beta chain) was sequenced for a study of human T cells and chemical hapten exposure. This CDR3 is built from 13 residues. With 3 bases removed from V and 5 bases from J, the gap between germline ends came to 8 bases. Germline V gene sequence: CDR1 SGHAT, CDR2 FQNNGV. Unseparated into fractions, whole blood served as the source from which total RNA was extracted. In the library, unique molecular identifiers were attached to individual cDNA molecules. A single record per CDR3 protein comes from TCRdb applying MiXCR to the 5' RACE reads. The sample has about 140,000 distinct CDR3 sequences, approximately 4% seen once. This clonotype was counted at least ten times.

This receptor was taken from a female donor in good health. The chain employs TRBV11-2 and TRBJ2-1, with D uncertain. The CDR3: CASSLGVHNEQFF. CDR3 nucleotides: TGTGCCAGCAGCTTGGGTGTCCACAATGAGCAGTTCTTC.